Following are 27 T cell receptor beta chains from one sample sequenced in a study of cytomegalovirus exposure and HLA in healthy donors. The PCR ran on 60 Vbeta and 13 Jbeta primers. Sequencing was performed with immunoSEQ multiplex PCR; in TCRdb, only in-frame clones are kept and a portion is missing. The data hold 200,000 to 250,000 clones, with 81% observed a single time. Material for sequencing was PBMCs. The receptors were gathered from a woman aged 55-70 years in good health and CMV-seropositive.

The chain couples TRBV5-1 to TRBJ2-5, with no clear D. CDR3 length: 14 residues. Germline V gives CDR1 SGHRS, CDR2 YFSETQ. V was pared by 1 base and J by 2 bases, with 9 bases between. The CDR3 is CASSLWADQETQYF. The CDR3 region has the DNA TGCGCCAGCAGCTTGTGGGCAGATCAAGAGACCCAGTACTTC.

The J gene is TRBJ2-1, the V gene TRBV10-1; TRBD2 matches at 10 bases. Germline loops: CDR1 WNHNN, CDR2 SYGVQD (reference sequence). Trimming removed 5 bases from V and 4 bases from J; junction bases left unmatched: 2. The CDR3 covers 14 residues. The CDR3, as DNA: TGCGCCAGCAGTCGTAGCGGGAGGTACAATGAGCAGTTCTTC. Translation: CASSRSGRYNEQFF.

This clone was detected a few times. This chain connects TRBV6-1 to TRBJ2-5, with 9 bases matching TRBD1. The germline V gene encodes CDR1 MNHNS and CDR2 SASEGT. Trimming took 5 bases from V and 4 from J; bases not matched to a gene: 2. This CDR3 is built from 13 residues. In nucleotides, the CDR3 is TGTGCCAGCAGTTTACAGGGGGCAGAGACCCAGTACTTC. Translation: CASSLQGAETQYF.

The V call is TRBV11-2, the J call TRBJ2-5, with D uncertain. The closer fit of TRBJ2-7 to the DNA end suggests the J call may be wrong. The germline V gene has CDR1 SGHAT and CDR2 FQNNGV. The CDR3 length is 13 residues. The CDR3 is CASSLMPNYEQYF. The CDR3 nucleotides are TGTGCCAGCAGCCTAATGCCCAACTACGAGCAGTACTTC.

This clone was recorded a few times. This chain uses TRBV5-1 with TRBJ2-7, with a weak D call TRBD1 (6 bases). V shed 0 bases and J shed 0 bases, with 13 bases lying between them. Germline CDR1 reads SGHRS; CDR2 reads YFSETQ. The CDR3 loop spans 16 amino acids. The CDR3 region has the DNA TGCGCCAGCAGCTTGGCAGCACAGGGAGCCTCCTACGAGCAGTACTTC. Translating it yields CASSLAAQGASYEQYF.

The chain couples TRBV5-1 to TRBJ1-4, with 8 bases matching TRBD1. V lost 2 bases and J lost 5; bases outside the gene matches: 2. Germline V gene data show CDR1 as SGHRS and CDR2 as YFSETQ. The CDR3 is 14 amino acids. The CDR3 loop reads CASSLRTGNEKLFF. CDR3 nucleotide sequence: TGCGCCAGCAGCTTAAGGACAGGGAATGAAAAACTGTTTTTT.

CDR3 residues: CASSLNFNTEAFF. Written as DNA, the CDR3 is TGTGCCAGCAGCTTAAACTTTAACACTGAAGCTTTCTTT. The rearrangement uses TRBV13 and TRBJ1-1, with no clear D. Germline lookup yields CDR1 PRHDT and CDR2 FYEKMQ (reference sequence). This CDR3 is built from 13 residues. V was pared by 2 bases and J by 2 bases, with 6 bases between.

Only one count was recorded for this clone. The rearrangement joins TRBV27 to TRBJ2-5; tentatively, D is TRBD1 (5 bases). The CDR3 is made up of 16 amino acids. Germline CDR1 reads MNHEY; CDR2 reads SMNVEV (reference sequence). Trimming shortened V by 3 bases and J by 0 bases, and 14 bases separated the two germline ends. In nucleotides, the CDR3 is TGTGCCAGCAGTTTCCTCGGACAAATCAACCAAGAGACCCAGTACTTC. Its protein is CASSFLGQINQETQYF.

For the CDR3, the DNA is TGTGCCAGCAGCTTACCACAGGGCTACGAGCAGTACTTC. Amino acid sequence: CASSLPQGYEQYF. V and J are TRBV7-2 and TRBJ2-7, with a tentative D call TRBD1 (6 bases). Trimming cost V 2 bases and J 3 bases, with 8 bases left between them. Germline V lookup: CDR1 SGHTA, CDR2 FQGNSA. CDR3 size: 13 residues.

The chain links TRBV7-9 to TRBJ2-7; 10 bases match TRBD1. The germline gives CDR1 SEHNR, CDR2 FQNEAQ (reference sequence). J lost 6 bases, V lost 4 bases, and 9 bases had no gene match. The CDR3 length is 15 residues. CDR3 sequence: CASSSARDRGGEQYF. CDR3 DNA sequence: TGTGCCAGCAGCTCCGCCAGGGACAGGGGTGGCGAGCAGTACTTC.

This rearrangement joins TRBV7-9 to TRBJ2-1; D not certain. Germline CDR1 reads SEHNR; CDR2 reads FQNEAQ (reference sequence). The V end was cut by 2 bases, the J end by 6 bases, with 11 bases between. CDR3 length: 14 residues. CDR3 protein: CASSLSQRVNEQFF. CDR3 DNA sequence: TGTGCCAGCAGCTTATCCCAACGGGTCAATGAGCAGTTCTTC.

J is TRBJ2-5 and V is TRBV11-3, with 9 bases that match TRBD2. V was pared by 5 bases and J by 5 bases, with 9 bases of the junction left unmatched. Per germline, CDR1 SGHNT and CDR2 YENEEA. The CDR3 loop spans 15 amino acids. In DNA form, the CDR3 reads TGTGCCAGCAGCCCCGGGACTAGCAACGGGGAGACCCAGTACTTC. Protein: CASSPGTSNGETQYF.

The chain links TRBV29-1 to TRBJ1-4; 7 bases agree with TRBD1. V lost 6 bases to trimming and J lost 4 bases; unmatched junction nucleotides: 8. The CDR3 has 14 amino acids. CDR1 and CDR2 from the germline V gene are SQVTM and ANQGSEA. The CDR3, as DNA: TGCAGCGTCCGTAGACAGGGTGATAATGAAAAACTGTTTTTT. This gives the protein CSVRRQGDNEKLFF.

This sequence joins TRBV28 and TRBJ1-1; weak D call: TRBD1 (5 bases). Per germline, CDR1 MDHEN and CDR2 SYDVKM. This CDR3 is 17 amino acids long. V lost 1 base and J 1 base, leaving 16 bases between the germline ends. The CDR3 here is CASSLLWVRRGNTEAFF. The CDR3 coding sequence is TGTGCCAGCAGTTTATTGTGGGTGAGGAGGGGGAACACTGAAGCTTTCTTT.

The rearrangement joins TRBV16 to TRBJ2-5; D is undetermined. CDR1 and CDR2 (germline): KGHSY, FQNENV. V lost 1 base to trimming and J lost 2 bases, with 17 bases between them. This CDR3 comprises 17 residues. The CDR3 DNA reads TGTGCCAGCAGCCAATTAAGGTGGCTAACAGAGCAAGAGACCCAGTACTTC. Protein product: CASSQLRWLTEQETQYF. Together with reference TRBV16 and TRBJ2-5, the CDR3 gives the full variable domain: GEEVAQTPKHLVRGEGQKAKLYCAPIKGHSYVFWYQQVLKNEFKFLISFQNENVFDETGMPKERFSAKCLPNSPCSLEIQATKLEDSAVYFCASSQLRWLTEQETQYFGPGTRLLVL.

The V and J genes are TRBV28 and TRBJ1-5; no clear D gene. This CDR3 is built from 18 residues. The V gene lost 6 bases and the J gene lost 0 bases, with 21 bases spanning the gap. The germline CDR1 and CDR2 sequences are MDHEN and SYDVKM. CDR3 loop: CASSLSPGLGDSNQPQHF. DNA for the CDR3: TGTGCCAGCAGCCTATCCCCCGGTTTAGGAGATAGCAATCAGCCCCAGCATTTT.

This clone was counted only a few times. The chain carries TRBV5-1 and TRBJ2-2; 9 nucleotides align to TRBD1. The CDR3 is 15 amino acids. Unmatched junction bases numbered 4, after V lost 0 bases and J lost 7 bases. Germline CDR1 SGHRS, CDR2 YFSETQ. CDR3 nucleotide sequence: TGCGCCAGCAGCTTGGGGGACAGGGAACACGGGGAGCTGTTTTTT. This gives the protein CASSLGDREHGELFF.

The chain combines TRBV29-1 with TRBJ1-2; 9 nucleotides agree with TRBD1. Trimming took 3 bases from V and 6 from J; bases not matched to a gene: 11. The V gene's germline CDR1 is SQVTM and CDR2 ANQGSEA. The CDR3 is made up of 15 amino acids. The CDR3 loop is CSVDGQGSAIDGYTF. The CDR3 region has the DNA TGCAGCGTTGACGGACAGGGGTCCGCTATTGATGGCTACACCTTC.

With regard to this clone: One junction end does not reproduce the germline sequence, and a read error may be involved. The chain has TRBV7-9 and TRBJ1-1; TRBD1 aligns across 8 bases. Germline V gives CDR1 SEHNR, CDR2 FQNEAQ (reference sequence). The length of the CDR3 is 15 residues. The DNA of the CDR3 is TGTTCCAGCAGCTTAGCAACAGGGGGGTACACTGAAGCTTTCTTT. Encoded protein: CSSSLATGGYTEAFF.

The CDR3 here is CASSPLWAKDYGNTIYF. The CDR3 nucleotides read TGTGCCAGCTCACCCCTTTGGGCTAAAGACTATGGAAACACCATATATTTT. The chain joins TRBV18 to TRBJ1-3; no clear D. The V end was cut by 3 bases, the J end by 3 bases, with 18 bases between. CDR1 is KGHSH and CDR2 is LQKENI in the germline V gene. The CDR3 length is 17 residues.

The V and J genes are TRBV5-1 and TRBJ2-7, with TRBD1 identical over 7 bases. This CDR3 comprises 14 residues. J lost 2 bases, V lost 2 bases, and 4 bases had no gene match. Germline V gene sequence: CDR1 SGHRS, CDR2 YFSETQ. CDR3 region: CASSLGQETYEQYF. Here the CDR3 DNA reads TGCGCCAGCAGCTTAGGACAGGAGACCTACGAGCAGTACTTC.

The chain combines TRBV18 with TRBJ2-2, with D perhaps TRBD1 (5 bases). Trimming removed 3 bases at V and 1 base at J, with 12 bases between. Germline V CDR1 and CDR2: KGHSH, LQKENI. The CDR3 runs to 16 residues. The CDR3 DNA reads TGTGCCAGCTCACCTCTTAGGGGTGAGAACACCGGGGAGCTGTTTTTT. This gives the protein CASSPLRGENTGELFF.

CDR3 loop: CASSQEFFYTF. The CDR3, as DNA: TGTGCCAGCAGCCAAGAATTCTTCTACACCTTC. This chain joins TRBV4-2 and TRBJ1-2; D is uncertain. Between the trimmed V and J ends, which lost 0 bases and 10 bases, there was a span of 6 bases. The CDR3 spans 11 residues. Germline-derived CDR1 and CDR2 are LGHNA and YNFKEQ.

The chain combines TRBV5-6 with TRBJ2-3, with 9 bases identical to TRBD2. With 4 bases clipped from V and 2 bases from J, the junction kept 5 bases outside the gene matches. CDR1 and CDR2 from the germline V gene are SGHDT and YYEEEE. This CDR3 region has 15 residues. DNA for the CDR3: TGTGCCAGCAGCCTATCTAGCGGGACCACAGATACGCAGTATTTT. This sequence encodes CASSLSSGTTDTQYF.

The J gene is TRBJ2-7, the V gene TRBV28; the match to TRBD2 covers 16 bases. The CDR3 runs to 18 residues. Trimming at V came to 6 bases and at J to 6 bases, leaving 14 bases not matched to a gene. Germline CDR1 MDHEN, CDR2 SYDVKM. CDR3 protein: CASSYPGLAGGPYLEQYF. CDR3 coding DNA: TGTGCCAGCAGCTACCCGGGACTAGCGGGAGGGCCTTACCTCGAGCAGTACTTC.

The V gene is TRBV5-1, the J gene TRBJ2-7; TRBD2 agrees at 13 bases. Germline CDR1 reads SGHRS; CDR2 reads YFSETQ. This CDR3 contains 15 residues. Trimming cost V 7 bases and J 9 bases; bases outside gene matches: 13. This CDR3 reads CASSGLAGDRSGQYF. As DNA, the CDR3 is TGCGCCAGCTCCGGACTAGCGGGAGATAGGTCCGGGCAGTACTTC.

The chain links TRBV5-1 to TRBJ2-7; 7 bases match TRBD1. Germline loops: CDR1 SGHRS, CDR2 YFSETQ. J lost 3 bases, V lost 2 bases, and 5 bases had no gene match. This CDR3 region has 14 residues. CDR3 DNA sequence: TGCGCCAGCAGCTTTACCGGACAGGACTACGAGCAGTACTTC. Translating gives CASSFTGQDYEQYF.